These 24 T cell receptor beta chains came from one sample sequenced in a study of T cells in tuberculosis. Produced via immunoSEQ multiplex PCR; TCRdb's table is partial and in-frame only. The sample consists of about 59,000 clones, roughly 79% of them appearing once. After thawing and overnight rest, PBMC were stained with GMM-loaded CD1B tetramer, viability dye and anti-CD3 for sorting. C32 glucose monomycolate from Rhodococcus equi was loaded onto the CD1B tetramers. What was sequenced was CD1b-GMM tetramer-negative cells sorted from PBMCs. These receptors were collected from an adult woman with latent tuberculosis.

V gene TRBV11-2 combines with J gene TRBJ2-1; D not resolved. In germline, CDR1 is SGHAT, CDR2 FQNNGV. The V end lost 5 bases, the J end lost 7 bases, and 18 bases lay between the germline ends. The CDR3 spans 15 residues. CDR3 sequence: CASSPRQVSGNEQFF. The CDR3 bases are TGTGCCAGCAGCCCCCGCCAGGTTTCAGGAAATGAGCAGTTCTTC.

The CDR3 nucleotides read TGCGCCAGCAGCCAACGGGTCGACAGGGGGTCCTATAATTCACCCCTCCACTTT. Translation gives CASSQRVDRGSYNSPLHF. The gene calls are TRBV4-3 and TRBJ1-6, with TRBD1 matching 9 bases. The J segment lost 1 base and the V segment lost 2 bases, leaving 6 bases of the junction unmatched. CDR1 LGHNA and CDR2 YSLEER come from the germline V gene. This CDR3 is built from 18 residues.

J is TRBJ2-2 and V is TRBV7-9, with 8 nucleotides matching TRBD1. The germline CDR1 and CDR2 sequences are SEHNR and FQNEAQ (reference sequence). V lost 2 bases to trimming and J lost 2 bases; unmatched junction nucleotides: 4. The CDR3 contains 16 residues. In DNA, the CDR3 is TGTGCCAGCAGCTTACAGGGGGCAGTAAACACCGGGGAGCTGTTTTTT. This encodes CASSLQGAVNTGELFF.

The chain is built from TRBV9 and TRBJ2-5, with D possibly matching TRBD1 (6 bases). V dropped 0 bases and J dropped 7 bases, with 19 bases sitting between them. The germline V gene has CDR1 SGDLS and CDR2 YYNGEE. The CDR3 covers 16 residues. The CDR3 is CASSVGGTPNGGTQYF. In DNA form, the CDR3 reads TGTGCCAGCAGCGTAGGTGGGACACCTAATGGGGGGACCCAGTACTTC.

The V and J genes are TRBV5-1 and TRBJ2-5, with D perhaps TRBD1 (6 bases). The germline V gene has CDR1 SGHRS and CDR2 YFSETQ. V was shortened by 5 bases and J by 2 bases, with 7 bases between the two germline ends. The CDR3 is made up of 12 amino acids. The CDR3 nucleotides read TGCGCCAGCAGAGGACAGCAAGAGACCCAGTACTTC. Translated, it gives CASRGQQETQYF. Variable domain in full (rest from reference TRBV5-1 and TRBJ2-5): KAGVTQTPRYLIKTRGQQVTLSCSPISGHRSVSWYQQTPGQGLQFLFEYFSETQRNKGNFPGRFSGRQFSNSRSEMNVSTLELGDSALYLCASRGQQETQYFGPGTRLLVL.

The rearrangement joins TRBV19 to TRBJ2-1; the match to TRBD1 covers 10 bases. This CDR3 is built from 14 residues. Trimming cost V 5 bases and J 9 bases; bases outside gene matches: 7. Germline values: CDR1 LNHDA, CDR2 SQIVND (reference sequence). Here the CDR3 DNA reads TGTGCCAGTAGTCGGGACAGGGGATTTGGTGAGCAGTTCTTC. This codes for CASSRDRGFGEQFF.

The V and J genes are TRBV5-4 and TRBJ2-6, with unresolved D. Germline V gives CDR1 SGHNT, CDR2 YYREEE (reference sequence). This CDR3 comprises 17 residues. V lost 9 bases, J lost 0 bases, and 19 bases lay in between. The CDR3 loop is CAIPAYGGSSGANVLTF. Written as DNA, the CDR3 is TGTGCCATCCCAGCATACGGCGGAAGCTCTGGGGCCAACGTCCTGACTTTC.

In the case of this clone: Other DNA variants within this sample encode the same CDR3. The rearrangement uses TRBV5-6 and TRBJ2-5; no firm D call. Between the trimmed V and J ends, which lost 3 bases and 5 bases, there was a span of 5 bases. This CDR3 comprises 11 residues. CDR1 and CDR2 (germline): SGHDT, YYEEEE. The CDR3 bases are TGTGCCAGCAGCTCCCGGGAGACCCAGTACTTC. It translates to CASSSRETQYF.

V and J are TRBV6-1 and TRBJ2-2; the match to TRBD2 covers 7 bases. CDR3 length: 13 residues. V lost 5 bases, J lost 6 bases, and 3 bases stayed unmatched. Germline CDR1 MNHNS, CDR2 SASEGT. The CDR3 loop reads CASSWGGPGELFF. The CDR3 DNA reads TGTGCCAGCAGTTGGGGGGGACCCGGGGAGCTGTTTTTT.

The chain employs TRBV7-3 and TRBJ2-1, with 7 bases aligning to TRBD2. Germline values: CDR1 SGHTA, CDR2 FQGTGA. Trimming cost V 4 bases and J 0 bases; bases outside gene matches: 3. The CDR3 consists of 15 residues. The CDR3 loop reads CASSSSSGSYNEQFF. The CDR3 region has the DNA TGTGCCAGCAGCTCCTCTAGCGGCTCCTACAATGAGCAGTTCTTC.

The chain joins TRBV19 to TRBJ1-4; 11 nucleotides line up with TRBD1. This CDR3 comprises 14 residues. Losses at the gene ends were 10 bases for V and 7 bases for J; bases not matched to a gene: 8. The germline V gene encodes CDR1 LNHDA and CDR2 SQIVND (reference sequence). The CDR3 loop reads CATGTGGNSEKLFF. The CDR3 DNA reads as TGTGCCACCGGGACAGGGGGAAACTCTGAAAAACTGTTTTTT.

The chain uses TRBV15 and TRBJ2-2; 12 bases map to TRBD1. The J segment lost 4 bases and the V segment lost 1 base, leaving 4 bases of the junction unmatched. The CDR3 runs 17 residues. Germline CDR1 LNHNV, CDR2 YYDKDF (reference sequence). The CDR3 region is CATSRGDRGLITGELFF. The CDR3 DNA is TGTGCCACCAGCAGAGGGGACAGGGGGCTAATCACCGGGGAGCTGTTTTTT.

The chain combines TRBV19 with TRBJ1-3; D unclear. This CDR3 region has 15 residues. CDR1 is LNHDA and CDR2 is SQIVND in the germline V gene (reference sequence). Trimming pared 5 bases from V and 4 bases from J, leaving 15 bases between. CDR3 coding DNA: TGTGCCAGTAGTGAGGTGGGTGGGTCGGGAAACACCATATATTTT. This sequence encodes CASSEVGGSGNTIYF.

This chain uses TRBV4-2 with TRBJ1-1, with no clear D. The germline gives CDR1 LGHNA, CDR2 YNFKEQ. The CDR3 spans 13 residues. V lost 4 bases and J 0 bases, leaving 6 bases between the germline ends. In DNA, the CDR3 is TGTGCCAGCAGCCGGGCCATGAACACTGAAGCTTTCTTT. Translation gives CASSRAMNTEAFF.

The chain carries TRBV7-2 and TRBJ2-5, with TRBD1 matching 7 bases. Germline lookup yields CDR1 SGHTA and CDR2 FQGNSA. This CDR3 is built from 13 residues. With 3 bases clipped from V and 6 bases from J, the junction kept 4 bases outside the gene matches. CDR3 protein: CASSFGTVKTQYF. The CDR3 DNA follows: TGTGCCAGCAGCTTCGGGACAGTAAAGACCCAGTACTTC.

This chain uses TRBV7-2 with TRBJ2-3, with D perhaps TRBD2 (5 bases). CDR1 and CDR2 from the germline V gene are SGHTA and FQGNSA. This CDR3 is built from 12 residues. Trimming stripped 1 base from V and 7 bases from J, with 6 bases between. CDR3: CASSLGRNTQYF. DNA of the CDR3: TGTGCCAGCAGCTTAGGGAGGAATACGCAGTATTTT.

This clone appeared a single time. CDR3 in DNA: TGCGCCAGCAGCTTGACGTCACTAGAGGGCGAGCAGTACTTC. Its protein is CASSLTSLEGEQYF. V is TRBV5-1 and J is TRBJ2-7; maybe TRBD2 (5 bases). The CDR3 is 14 residues long. Per germline, CDR1 SGHRS and CDR2 YFSETQ. Trimming took off 1 base at V and 6 bases at J, with 14 bases between the two ends.

The chain has TRBV18 and TRBJ1-2; 9 nucleotides match TRBD1. Germline V gene lookup returns CDR1 KGHSH and CDR2 LQKENI. Trimming at V came to 2 bases and at J to 8 bases, leaving 9 bases not matched to a gene. The CDR3 has 15 residues. The CDR3 spells CASSPGRDRDVGYTF. In nucleotides, the CDR3 is TGTGCCAGCTCACCAGGACGGGACAGGGACGTAGGCTACACCTTC. The variable domain in full, completed from reference TRBV18 and TRBJ1-2, reads NAGVMQNPRHLVRRRGQEARLRCSPMKGHSHVYWYRQLPEEGLKFMVYLQKENIIDESGMPKERFSAEFPKEGPSILRIQQVVRGDSAAYFCASSPGRDRDVGYTFGSGTRLTVV.

The chain recombines TRBV27 with TRBJ1-5; no definite D call. The V end lost 2 bases, the J end lost 5 bases, and 10 bases lay between the germline ends. The CDR3 totals 14 residues. The germline gives CDR1 MNHEY, CDR2 SMNVEV (reference sequence). CDR3 in amino acids: CASSLRSTDQPQHF. DNA of the CDR3: TGTGCCAGCAGTTTAAGAAGCACCGATCAGCCCCAGCATTTT.

The chain links TRBV5-1 to TRBJ2-7, with TRBD1 matching 7 bases. The J segment lost 6 bases and the V segment lost 0 bases, leaving 6 bases of the junction unmatched. From germline, CDR1 is SGHRS and CDR2 YFSETQ. The CDR3 has 14 residues. CDR3 protein: CASSLEGTAFEQYF. DNA for the CDR3: TGCGCCAGCAGCTTGGAGGGGACAGCTTTCGAGCAGTACTTC. The full variable domain, completed using reference TRBV5-1 and TRBJ2-7, is KAGVTQTPRYLIKTRGQQVTLSCSPISGHRSVSWYQQTPGQGLQFLFEYFSETQRNKGNFPGRFSGRQFSNSRSEMNVSTLELGDSALYLCASSLEGTAFEQYFGPGTRLTVT.

The V and J genes are TRBV19 and TRBJ2-4; 8 bases map to TRBD1. V lost 5 bases to trimming and J lost 4 bases; unmatched junction nucleotides: 13. This CDR3 is built from 17 residues. The V gene's germline CDR1 is LNHDA and CDR2 SQIVND (reference sequence). CDR3 sequence reads: CASSSTGVVGPKNIQYF. The CDR3 DNA reads TGTGCCAGTAGTTCGACAGGGGTGGTGGGACCAAAAAACATTCAGTACTTC.

This clone was counted once. The V call is TRBV29-1, the J call TRBJ1-1, with D maybe TRBD1 (6 bases). Trimming removed 8 bases from V and 1 base from J, with 17 bases in between. The CDR3 is 14 residues long. Germline CDR1 reads SQVTM; CDR2 reads ANQGSEA. The CDR3 DNA reads TGCAGCCGACGGGTGGGGGCCTGGAACACTGAAGCTTTCTTT. Amino acids: CSRRVGAWNTEAFF. The variable domain in full, completed from reference TRBV29-1 and TRBJ1-1, reads SAVISQKPSRDICQRGTSLTIQCQVDSQVTMMFWYRQQPGQSLTLIATANQGSEATYESGFVIDKFPISRPNLTFSTLTVSNMSPEDSSIYLCSRRVGAWNTEAFFGQGTRLTVV.

This clone has more than one count but fewer than ten. This chain connects TRBV4-1 to TRBJ2-5, with TRBD1 identical over 9 bases. Losses at the gene ends were 6 bases for V and 5 bases for J; bases not matched to a gene: 7. CDR3 length equals 14 residues. Per the germline V gene, CDR1 is MGHRA and CDR2 is YSYEKL. The CDR3 here is CASRSEGTGETQYF. The DNA for the CDR3 is TGCGCCAGCAGGTCGGAGGGGACAGGGGAGACCCAGTACTTC.

The rearrangement uses TRBV5-1 and TRBJ2-1; 7 bases map to TRBD2. CDR3 length: 16 residues. V was clipped by 0 bases and J by 1 base; unmatched bases: 4. Germline CDR1 SGHRS, CDR2 YFSETQ. In DNA form, the CDR3 reads TGCGCCAGCAGCTTGGTGTCTAGCGGTTCCTACAATGAGCAGTTCTTC. Translation gives CASSLVSSGSYNEQFF.